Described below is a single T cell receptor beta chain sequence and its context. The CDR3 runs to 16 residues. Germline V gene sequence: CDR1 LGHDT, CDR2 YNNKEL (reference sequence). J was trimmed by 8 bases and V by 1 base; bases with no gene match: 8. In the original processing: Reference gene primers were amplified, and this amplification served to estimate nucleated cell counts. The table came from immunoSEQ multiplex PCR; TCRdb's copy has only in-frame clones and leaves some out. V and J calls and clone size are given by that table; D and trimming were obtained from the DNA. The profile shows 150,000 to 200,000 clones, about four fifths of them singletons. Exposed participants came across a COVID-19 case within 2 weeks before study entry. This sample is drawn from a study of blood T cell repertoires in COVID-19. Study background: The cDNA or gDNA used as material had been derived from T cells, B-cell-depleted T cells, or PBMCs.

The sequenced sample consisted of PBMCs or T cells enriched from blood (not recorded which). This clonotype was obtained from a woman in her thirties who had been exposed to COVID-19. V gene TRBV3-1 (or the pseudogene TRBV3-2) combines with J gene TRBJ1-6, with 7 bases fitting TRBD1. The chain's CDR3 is CASSQVGRGWDSPLHF. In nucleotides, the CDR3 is TGTGCCAGCAGCCAAGTCGGCAGGGGGTGGGATTCACCCCTCCACTTT.